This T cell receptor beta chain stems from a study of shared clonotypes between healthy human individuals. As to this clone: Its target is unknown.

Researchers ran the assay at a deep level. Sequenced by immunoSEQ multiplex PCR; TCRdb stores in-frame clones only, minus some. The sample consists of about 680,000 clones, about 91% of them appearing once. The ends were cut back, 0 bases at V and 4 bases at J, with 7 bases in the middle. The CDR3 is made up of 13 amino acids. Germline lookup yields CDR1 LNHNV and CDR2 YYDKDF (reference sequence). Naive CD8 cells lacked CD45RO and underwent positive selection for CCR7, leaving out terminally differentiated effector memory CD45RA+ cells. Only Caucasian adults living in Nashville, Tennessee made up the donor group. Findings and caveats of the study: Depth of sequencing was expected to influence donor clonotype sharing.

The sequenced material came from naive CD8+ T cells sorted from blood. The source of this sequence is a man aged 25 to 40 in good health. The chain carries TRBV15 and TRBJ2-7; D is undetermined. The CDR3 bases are TGTGCCACCAGCAGAGATACCTTATACGAGCAGTACTTC. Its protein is CATSRDTLYEQYF. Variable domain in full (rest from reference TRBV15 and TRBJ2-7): DAMVIQNPRYQVTQFGKPVTLSCSQTLNHNVMYWYQQKSSQAPKLLFHYYDKDFNNEADTPDNFQSRRPNTSFCFLDIRSPGLGDTAMYLCATSRDTLYEQYFGPGTRLTVT.